A selection of T cell receptor beta chains follows, all from one sample in a study of OX40 agonist ivuxolimab in advanced cancers. Data came from immunoSEQ multiplex PCR; TCRdb stores just in-frame clones and leaves some out. The table shows 50,000 to 80,000 clones, with around four fifths occurring only once. The source material was CD4+ or CD8+ T cells sorted from blood, sampled in a trial of the OX40 agonist ivuxolimab. Source of these receptors: an adult with an advanced solid tumor such as melanoma, head and neck, liver or kidney cancer. The CDR3 runs from the conserved cysteine through the conserved F or W. The order of the fields is V gene, clone size, J gene, D gene, CDR3 protein, CDR3 DNA. D genes are given only for firm matches. Size is stated for part of the rows, as once, few or many counts, or as a class when the clone is expanded.

TRBV15	-	TRBJ2-7	-	CATSREGGINHEQYF	TGTGCCACCAGCAGAGAAGGGGGGATTAACCACGAGCAGTACTTC
TRBV6-1	few	TRBJ1-5	-	CAACEFSNQPQHF	TGTGCCGCATGTGAGTTTAGCAATCAGCCCCAGCATTTT
TRBV27	many	TRBJ2-3	TRBD1	CASSLSRTGGQDTQYF	TGTGCCAGCAGTTTATCGAGGACAGGAGGACAAGATACGCAGTATTTT
TRBV6-5	-	TRBJ1-2	-	CASSYSGHANYGYTF	TGTGCCAGCAGTTACTCTGGACACGCTAACTATGGCTACACCTTC
TRBV30	-	TRBJ2-1	TRBD2	CAWIPASGDYNEQFF	TGTGCCTGGATTCCTGCTAGCGGGGATTACAATGAGCAGTTCTTC
TRBV5-1	once	TRBJ2-3	TRBD2	CASSSLLAGGGAQYF	TGCGCCAGCAGCTCCCTTCTAGCGGGGGGTGGGGCGCAGTATTTT
TRBV14	-	TRBJ2-5	-	CASSPRQVLVETQYF	TGTGCCAGCAGCCCCCGCCAAGTGCTAGTAGAGACCCAGTACTTC
TRBV29-1	-	TRBJ1-2	-	CSVEDTGESWGYTF	TGCAGCGTTGAAGACACAGGAGAAAGTTGGGGCTACACCTTC
TRBV7-2	-	TRBJ1-2	-	CASSATYGYTF	TGTGCCAGCAGCGCCACATATGGCTACACCTTC
TRBV2	-	TRBJ2-5	-	CASYEPARETQYF	TGTGCCAGCTATGAACCCGCGAGAGAGACCCAGTACTTC
TRBV18	-	TRBJ1-4	-	CASSPLGGVFEKLFF	TGTGCCAGCTCACCCCTTGGGGGGGTATTTGAAAAACTGTTTTTT
TRBV19	-	TRBJ1-4	-	CASSTKEKLFF	TGTGCCAGTAGTACCAAGGAAAAACTGTTTTTT
TRBV19	-	TRBJ1-2	-	CASSMFLVTGYTF	TGTGCCAGTAGTATGTTCTTGGTTACCGGCTACACCTTC
TRBV29-1	-	TRBJ1-3	-	CMYTASGNTIYF	TGCATGTACACGGCCTCTGGAAACACCATATATTTT
TRBV7-9	-	TRBJ2-7	-	CASSWVSSGAYEQYF	TGTGCCAGCAGCTGGGTTTCTTCGGGAGCCTACGAGCAGTACTTC
TRBV29-1	-	TRBJ2-2	-	CSVEWGTGELFF	TGCAGCGTTGAATGGGGGACCGGGGAGCTGTTTTTT
TRBV5-1	-	TRBJ2-7	-	CASSPQGYEQYF	TGCGCCAGCAGCCCGCAGGGTTACGAGCAGTACTTC
TRBV27	once	TRBJ2-3	-	CASRGPGVRGDTQYF	TGTGCCAGCAGGGGACCCGGGGTGAGGGGAGATACGCAGTATTTT
TRBV9	few	TRBJ2-1	-	CASSLRPLKQFF	TGTGCCAGCAGCCTACGACCCCTTAAGCAGTTCTTC
TRBV5-6	-	TRBJ1-4	-	CASSLGVTNEKLFF	TGTGCCAGCAGCTTGGGGGTAACTAATGAAAAACTGTTTTTT
TRBV21-1	once	TRBJ2-7	-	CASSKSVRDRGYEQYF	TGTGCCAGCAGCAAAAGCGTGAGGGACAGGGGATACGAGCAGTACTTC
TRBV7-3	few	TRBJ1-3	-	CASSPAGRNTIYF	TGTGCCAGCAGCCCCGCTGGGAGAAACACCATATATTTT
TRBV15	-	TRBJ2-1	TRBD2	CATSRDHGTSPEQFF	TGTGCCACCAGCAGAGACCACGGGACTAGCCCTGAGCAGTTCTTC
TRBV7-9	-	TRBJ2-2	-	CASSLEGTNTGELFF	TGTGCCAGCAGCTTAGAGGGAACGAACACCGGGGAGCTGTTTTTT
TRBV9	many	TRBJ2-5	TRBD2	CASSVSGTSTQETQYF	TGTGCCAGCAGCGTGTCCGGGACTAGCACTCAAGAGACCCAGTACTTC
TRBV19	-	TRBJ2-1	-	CASSPERGNEQFF	TGTGCCAGTAGCCCAGAGAGGGGCAATGAGCAGTTCTTC
TRBV5-1	-	TRBJ2-1	TRBD1	CASRFGQGWDNEQFF	TGCGCCAGCAGGTTTGGACAGGGTTGGGACAATGAGCAGTTCTTC
TRBV7-9	once	TRBJ2-5	TRBD1	CASSLDRGVETQYF	TGTGCCAGCAGCTTAGACAGGGGAGTGGAGACCCAGTACTTC
TRBV25-1	-	TRBJ2-2	TRBD1	CASSDPGGLGTGELFF	TGTGCCAGCAGTGACCCAGGGGGCTTAGGCACCGGGGAGCTGTTTTTT
TRBV15	-	TRBJ2-5	-	CATSRVAGATETQYF	TGTGCCACCAGCAGAGTCGCGGGGGCCACTGAGACCCAGTACTTC
TRBV27	once	TRBJ2-7	-	CASRPSGRPSYEQYF	TGTGCCAGCCGTCCTTCCGGGCGCCCCAGCTACGAGCAGTACTTC
TRBV5-5	once	TRBJ1-3	-	CASSLEGVSGNTIYF	TGTGCCAGCAGCTTGGAAGGGGTTTCTGGAAACACCATATATTTT
TRBV29-1	once	TRBJ2-5	TRBD2	CSVLTSGGPRYF	TGCAGCGTTCTGACTAGCGGGGGCCCCCGGTACTTC
TRBV2	-	TRBJ2-1	TRBD1	CASNRGAYNEQFF	TGTGCCAGCAACAGGGGCGCTTACAATGAGCAGTTCTTC
TRBV19	-	TRBJ2-7	-	CASRGDVSYEQYF	TGTGCCAGTAGGGGGGATGTCTCCTACGAGCAGTACTTC
TRBV5-1	-	TRBJ1-3	-	CASSLAQGFGNTIYF	TGCGCCAGCAGCTTGGCCCAAGGCTTTGGAAACACCATATATTTT
TRBV9	-	TRBJ1-4	-	CASSLSGGVFEKLFF	TGTGCCAGCAGCCTATCCGGCGGGGTTTTCGAAAAACTGTTTTTT
TRBV27	-	TRBJ2-2	-	CASSLEGSGLNTGELFF	TGTGCCAGCAGTTTAGAGGGCAGCGGATTGAACACCGGGGAGCTGTTTTTT
TRBV29-1	-	TRBJ2-4	-	CSVAGDRAGAKNIQYF	TGCAGCGTTGCTGGGGATCGGGCGGGGGCGAAAAACATTCAGTACTTC
TRBV18	-	TRBJ2-6	-	CASSPKTGANVLTF	TGTGCCAGCTCACCAAAAACTGGGGCCAACGTCCTGACTTTC
TRBV10-2	-	TRBJ1-6	-	CASSVSGVLSSYNSPLHF	TGCGCCAGCAGTGTTTCAGGGGTCCTGAGCTCCTATAATTCACCCCTCCACTTT
TRBV11-3	-	TRBJ1-3	-	CASSLGISGNTIYF	TGTGCCAGCAGCTTAGGGATCTCTGGAAACACCATATATTTT
TRBV27	few	TRBJ1-5	-	CASSPRLIRSNQPQHF	TGTGCCAGCAGTCCGCGACTTATAAGGAGCAATCAGCCCCAGCATTTT
TRBV7-7	once	TRBJ2-1	TRBD2	CASSLGLAGDNEQFF	TGTGCTAGCAGCTTAGGTCTAGCGGGGGACAATGAGCAGTTCTTC
TRBV19	-	TRBJ2-1	TRBD1	CASSGTDRAEQFF	TGTGCCAGTAGTGGCACCGACAGGGCTGAGCAGTTCTTC
TRBV6-6	-	TRBJ1-1	-	CASSNRVAQNTEAFF	TGTGCCAGCAGTAACAGGGTAGCTCAGAACACTGAAGCTTTCTTT
TRBV29-1	-	TRBJ1-2	-	CSFEGSQGNYGYTF	TGCAGCTTTGAAGGAAGCCAGGGGAACTATGGCTACACCTTC
TRBV2	-	TRBJ2-6	-	CARRGSGANVLTF	TGTGCCAGGAGGGGGTCCGGGGCCAACGTCCTGACTTTC
TRBV6-5	-	TRBJ1-6	-	CASSYRQPYNSPLHF	TGTGCCAGCAGTTACCGGCAGCCTTATAATTCACCCCTCCACTTT
TRBV2	-	TRBJ2-7	-	CASLGKAPYPYEQYF	TGTGCCAGCCTGGGAAAGGCTCCATATCCCTACGAGCAGTACTTC
TRBV14	few	TRBJ2-1	-	CASSQGNEQFF	TGTGCCAGCAGCCAGGGAAATGAGCAGTTCTTC
TRBV21-1	-	TRBJ2-7	-	CASILRGLYEQYF	TGTGCCAGCATCCTCAGGGGCCTCTACGAGCAGTACTTC
TRBV19	-	TRBJ1-4	-	CASRKGRTAGTNEKLFF	TGTGCCAGTAGGAAGGGCAGAACCGCGGGGACTAATGAAAAACTGTTTTTT
TRBV20-1	-	TRBJ1-1	-	CSASRGEEAFF	TGCAGTGCTAGTCGGGGAGAAGAAGCTTTCTTT